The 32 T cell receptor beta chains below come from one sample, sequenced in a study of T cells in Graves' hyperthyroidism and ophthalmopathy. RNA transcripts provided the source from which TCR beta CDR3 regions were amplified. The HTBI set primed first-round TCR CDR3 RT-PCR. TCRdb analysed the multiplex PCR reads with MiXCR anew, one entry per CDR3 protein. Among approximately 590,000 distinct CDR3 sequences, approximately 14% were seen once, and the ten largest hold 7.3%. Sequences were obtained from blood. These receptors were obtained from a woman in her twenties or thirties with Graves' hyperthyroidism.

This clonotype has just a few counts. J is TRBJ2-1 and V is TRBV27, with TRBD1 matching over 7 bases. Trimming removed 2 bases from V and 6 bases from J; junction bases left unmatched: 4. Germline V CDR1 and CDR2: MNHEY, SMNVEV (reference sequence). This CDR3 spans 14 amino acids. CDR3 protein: CASSLRGRSNEQFF. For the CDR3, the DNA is TGTGCCAGCAGTTTAAGGGGGCGAAGCAATGAGCAGTTCTTC.

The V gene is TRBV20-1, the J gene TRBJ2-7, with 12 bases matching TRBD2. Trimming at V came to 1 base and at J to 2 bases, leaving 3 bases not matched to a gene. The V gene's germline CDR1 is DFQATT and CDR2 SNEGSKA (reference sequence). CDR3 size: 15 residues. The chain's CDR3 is CSARVGLAGTYEQYF. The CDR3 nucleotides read TGCAGTGCTAGAGTCGGACTAGCGGGGACCTACGAGCAGTACTTC.

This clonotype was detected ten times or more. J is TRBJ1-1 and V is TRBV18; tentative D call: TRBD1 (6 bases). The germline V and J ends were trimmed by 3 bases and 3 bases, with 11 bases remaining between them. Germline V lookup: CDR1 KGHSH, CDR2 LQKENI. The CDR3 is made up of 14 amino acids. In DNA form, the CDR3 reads TGTGCCAGCTCACCGGCACAGGGACACACTGAAGCTTTCTTT. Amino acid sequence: CASSPAQGHTEAFF.

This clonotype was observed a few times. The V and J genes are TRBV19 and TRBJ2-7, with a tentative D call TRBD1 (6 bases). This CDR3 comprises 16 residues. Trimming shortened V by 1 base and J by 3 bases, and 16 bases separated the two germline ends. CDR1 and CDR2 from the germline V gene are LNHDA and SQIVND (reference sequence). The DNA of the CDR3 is TGTGCCAGTAGTATAGCAGGGGCTCCGGATAGCTACGAGCAGTACTTC. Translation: CASSIAGAPDSYEQYF. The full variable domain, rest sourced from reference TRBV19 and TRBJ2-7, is DGGITQSPKYLFRKEGQNVTLSCEQNLNHDAMYWYRQDPGQGLRLIYYSQIVNDFQKGDIAEGYSVSREKKESFPLTVTSAQKNPTAFYLCASSIAGAPDSYEQYFGPGTRLTVT.

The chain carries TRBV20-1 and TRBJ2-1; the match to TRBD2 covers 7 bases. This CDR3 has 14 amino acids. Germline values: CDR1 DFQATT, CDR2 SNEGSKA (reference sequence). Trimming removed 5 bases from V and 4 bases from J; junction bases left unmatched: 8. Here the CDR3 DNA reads TGCAGTGCTCCCTCCCTAGCGGTATACAATGAGCAGTTCTTC. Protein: CSAPSLAVYNEQFF.

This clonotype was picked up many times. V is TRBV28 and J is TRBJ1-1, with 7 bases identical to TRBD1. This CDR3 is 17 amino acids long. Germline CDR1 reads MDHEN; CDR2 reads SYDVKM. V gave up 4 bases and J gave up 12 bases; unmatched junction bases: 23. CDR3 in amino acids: CASSSPHVTAQGGGTFF. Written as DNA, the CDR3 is TGTGCCAGCAGTTCACCCCATGTAACGGCGCAGGGGGGCGGGACTTTCTTT.

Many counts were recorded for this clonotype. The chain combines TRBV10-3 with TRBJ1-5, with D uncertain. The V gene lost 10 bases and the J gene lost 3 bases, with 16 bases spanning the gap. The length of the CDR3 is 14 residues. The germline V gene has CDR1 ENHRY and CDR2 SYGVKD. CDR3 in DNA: TGTGCCAGCCAGGAGACACGATCCAATCAGCCCCAGCATTTT. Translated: CASQETRSNQPQHF.

As DNA, the CDR3 is TGTGCCAGCAGTGAATTGTGGGGTCCTCAGCCCCAGCATTTT. Amino acids: CASSELWGPQPQHF. The chain links TRBV6-1 to TRBJ1-5; no firm D call. Between the trimmed V and J ends, which lost 2 bases and 6 bases, there was a span of 11 bases. Germline CDR1 MNHNS, CDR2 SASEGT. This CDR3 has 14 amino acids.

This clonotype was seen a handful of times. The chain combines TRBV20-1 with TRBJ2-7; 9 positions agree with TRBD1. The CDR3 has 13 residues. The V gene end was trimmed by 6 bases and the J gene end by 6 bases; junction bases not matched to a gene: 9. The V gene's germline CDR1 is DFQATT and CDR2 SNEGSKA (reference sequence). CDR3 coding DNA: TGCAGTGCCGAGACAGGGGGGGTGTCCGAGCAGTACTTC. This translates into CSAETGGVSEQYF.

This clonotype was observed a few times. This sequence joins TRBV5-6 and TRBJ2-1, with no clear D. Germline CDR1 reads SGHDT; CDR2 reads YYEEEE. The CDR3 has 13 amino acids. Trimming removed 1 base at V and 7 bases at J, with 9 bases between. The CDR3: CASSLPAGNEQFF. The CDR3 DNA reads TGTGCCAGCAGCTTGCCCGCTGGGAATGAGCAGTTCTTC.

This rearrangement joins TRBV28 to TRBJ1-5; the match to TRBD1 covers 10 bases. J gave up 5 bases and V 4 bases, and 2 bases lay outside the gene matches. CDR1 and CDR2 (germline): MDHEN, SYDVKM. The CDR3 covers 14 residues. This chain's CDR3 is CASSSDRGYQPQHF. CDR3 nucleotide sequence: TGTGCCAGCAGTTCGGACAGGGGGTATCAGCCCCAGCATTTT.

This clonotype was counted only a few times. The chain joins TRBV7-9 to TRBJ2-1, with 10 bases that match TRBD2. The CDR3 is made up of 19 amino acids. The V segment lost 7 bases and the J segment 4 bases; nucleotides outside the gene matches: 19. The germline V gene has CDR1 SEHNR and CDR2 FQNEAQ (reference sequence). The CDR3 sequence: CASTPERASGGNGYNEQFF. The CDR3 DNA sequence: TGTGCCAGCACCCCCGAGAGGGCTAGCGGGGGAAACGGATACAATGAGCAGTTCTTC.

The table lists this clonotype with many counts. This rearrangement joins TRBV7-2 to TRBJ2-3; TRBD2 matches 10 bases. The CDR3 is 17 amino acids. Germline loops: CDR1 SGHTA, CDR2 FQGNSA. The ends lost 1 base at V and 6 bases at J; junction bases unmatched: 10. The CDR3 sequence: CASSLDPAGGPEDTQYF. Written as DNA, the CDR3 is TGTGCCAGCAGCTTAGATCCAGCGGGAGGGCCTGAGGATACGCAGTATTTT.

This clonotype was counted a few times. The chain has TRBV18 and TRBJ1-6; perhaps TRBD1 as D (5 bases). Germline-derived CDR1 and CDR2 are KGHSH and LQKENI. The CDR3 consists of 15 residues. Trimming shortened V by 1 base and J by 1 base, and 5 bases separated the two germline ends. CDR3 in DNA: TGTGCCAGCTCACCACAGGGGTCCTATAATTCACCCCTCCACTTT. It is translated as CASSPQGSYNSPLHF.

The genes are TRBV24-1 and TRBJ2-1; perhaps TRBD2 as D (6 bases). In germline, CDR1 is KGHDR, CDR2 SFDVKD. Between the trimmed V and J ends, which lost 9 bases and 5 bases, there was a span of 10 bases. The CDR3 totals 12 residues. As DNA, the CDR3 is TGTGCCACCTCTGGGGGGAACAATGAGCAGTTCTTC. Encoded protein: CATSGGNNEQFF.

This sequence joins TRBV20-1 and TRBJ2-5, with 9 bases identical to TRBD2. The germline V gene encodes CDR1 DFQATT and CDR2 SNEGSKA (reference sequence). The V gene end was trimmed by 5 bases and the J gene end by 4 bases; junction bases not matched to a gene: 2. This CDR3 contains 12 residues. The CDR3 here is CSAQLAGETQYF. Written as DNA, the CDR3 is TGCAGTGCTCAACTAGCGGGAGAGACCCAGTACTTC.

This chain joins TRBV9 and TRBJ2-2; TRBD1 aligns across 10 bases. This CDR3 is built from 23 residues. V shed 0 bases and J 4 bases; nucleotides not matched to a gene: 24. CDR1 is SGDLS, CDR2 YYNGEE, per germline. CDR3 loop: CASSVAAVGQGTFAGGLTGELFF. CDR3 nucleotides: TGTGCCAGCAGCGTAGCGGCGGTGGGACAGGGGACCTTTGCGGGAGGTCTCACCGGGGAGCTGTTTTTT.

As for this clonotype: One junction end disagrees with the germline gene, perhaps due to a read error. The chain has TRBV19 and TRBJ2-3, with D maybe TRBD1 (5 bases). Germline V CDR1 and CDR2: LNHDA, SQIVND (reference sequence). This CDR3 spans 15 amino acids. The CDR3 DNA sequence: TGTGCCAGTAGTGAGGACATCTCCTCCACAGATGCGCAGTATTTT. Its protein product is CASSEDISSTDAQYF. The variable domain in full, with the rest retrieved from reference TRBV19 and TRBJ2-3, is DGGITQSPKYLFRKEGQNVTLSCEQNLNHDAMYWYRQDPGQGLRLIYYSQIVNDFQKGDIAEGYSVSREKKESFPLTVTSAQKNPTAFYLCASSEDISSTDAQYFGPGTRLTVL.

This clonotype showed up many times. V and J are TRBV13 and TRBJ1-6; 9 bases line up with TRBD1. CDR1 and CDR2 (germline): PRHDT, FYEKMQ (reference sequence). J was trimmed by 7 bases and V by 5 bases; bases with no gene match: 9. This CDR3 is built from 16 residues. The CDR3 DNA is TGTGCCAGCAGCACCAACAGGGGGCGCGGAAATTCACCCCTCCACTTT. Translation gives CASSTNRGRGNSPLHF.

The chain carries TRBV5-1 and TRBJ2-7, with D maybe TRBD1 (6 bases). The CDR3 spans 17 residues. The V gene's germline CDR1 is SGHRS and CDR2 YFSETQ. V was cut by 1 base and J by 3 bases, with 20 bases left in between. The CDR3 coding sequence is TGCGCCAGCAGCTTGCTTTCCGGACAGCCGGATAACTACGAGCAGTACTTC. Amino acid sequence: CASSLLSGQPDNYEQYF.

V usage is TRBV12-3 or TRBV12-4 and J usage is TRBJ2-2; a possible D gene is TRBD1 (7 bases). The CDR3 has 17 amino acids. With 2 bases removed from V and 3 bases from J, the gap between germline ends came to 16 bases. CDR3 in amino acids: CASSLIPGGFYTGELFF. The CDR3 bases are TGTGCCAGCAGTTTAATTCCAGGGGGGTTTTACACCGGGGAGCTGTTTTTT.

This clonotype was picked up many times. CDR3 protein: CSARDSGGLAALKSYNEQFF. CDR3 bases: TGCAGTGCTAGAGATAGTGGGGGACTAGCGGCCTTAAAGTCCTACAATGAGCAGTTCTTC. This chain connects TRBV20-1 to TRBJ2-1, with TRBD2 matching 11 bases. Trimming removed 0 bases from V and 1 base from J; junction bases left unmatched: 14. The CDR3 consists of 20 residues. Germline assignment: CDR1 DFQATT and CDR2 SNEGSKA (reference sequence).

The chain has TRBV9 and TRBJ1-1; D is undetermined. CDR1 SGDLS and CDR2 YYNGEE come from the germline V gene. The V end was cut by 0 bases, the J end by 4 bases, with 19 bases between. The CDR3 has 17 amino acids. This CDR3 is CASSVDPDTAAGTEAFF. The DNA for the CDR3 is TGTGCCAGCAGCGTAGACCCCGACACCGCGGCGGGCACTGAAGCTTTCTTT.

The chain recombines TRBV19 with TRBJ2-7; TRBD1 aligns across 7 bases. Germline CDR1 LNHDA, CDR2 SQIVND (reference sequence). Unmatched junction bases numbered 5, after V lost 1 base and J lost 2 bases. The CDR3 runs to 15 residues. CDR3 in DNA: TGTGCCAGTAGTATAGTGACAGGGAGCACCTACGAGCAGTACTTC. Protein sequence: CASSIVTGSTYEQYF.

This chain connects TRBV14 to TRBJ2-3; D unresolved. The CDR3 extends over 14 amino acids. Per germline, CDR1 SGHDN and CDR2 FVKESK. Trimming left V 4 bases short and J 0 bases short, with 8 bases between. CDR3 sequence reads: CASSPLISTDTQYF. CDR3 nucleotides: TGTGCCAGCAGCCCCCTAATCAGCACAGATACGCAGTATTTT.

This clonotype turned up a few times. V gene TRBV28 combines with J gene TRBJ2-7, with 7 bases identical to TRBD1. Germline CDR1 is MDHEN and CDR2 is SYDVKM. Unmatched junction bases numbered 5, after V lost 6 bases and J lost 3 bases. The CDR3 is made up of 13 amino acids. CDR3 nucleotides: TGTGCCAGCAGGAGTTACAGGGGCTACGAGCAGTACTTC. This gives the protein CASRSYRGYEQYF.

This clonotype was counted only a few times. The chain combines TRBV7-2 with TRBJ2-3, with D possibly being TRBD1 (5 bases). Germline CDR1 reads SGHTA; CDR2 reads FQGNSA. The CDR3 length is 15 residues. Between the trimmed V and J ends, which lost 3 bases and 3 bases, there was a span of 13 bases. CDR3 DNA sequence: TGTGCCAGCAGCTTCAGCCAGGGAATTACAGATACGCAGTATTTT. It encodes CASSFSQGITDTQYF.

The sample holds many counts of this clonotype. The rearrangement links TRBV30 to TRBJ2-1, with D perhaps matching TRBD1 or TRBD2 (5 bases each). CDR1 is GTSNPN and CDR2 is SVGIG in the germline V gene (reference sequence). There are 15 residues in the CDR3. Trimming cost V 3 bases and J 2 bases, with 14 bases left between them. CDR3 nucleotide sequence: TGTGCCTGGAGGAAAGGGACCTCTACCTACAATGAGCAGTTCTTC. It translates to CAWRKGTSTYNEQFF.

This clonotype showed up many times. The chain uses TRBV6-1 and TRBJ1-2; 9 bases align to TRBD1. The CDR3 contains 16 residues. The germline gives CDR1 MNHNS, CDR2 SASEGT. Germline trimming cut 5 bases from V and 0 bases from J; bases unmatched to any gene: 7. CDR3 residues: CASSRQGGSANYGYTF. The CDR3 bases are TGTGCCAGCAGTCGACAGGGGGGATCGGCTAACTATGGCTACACCTTC.

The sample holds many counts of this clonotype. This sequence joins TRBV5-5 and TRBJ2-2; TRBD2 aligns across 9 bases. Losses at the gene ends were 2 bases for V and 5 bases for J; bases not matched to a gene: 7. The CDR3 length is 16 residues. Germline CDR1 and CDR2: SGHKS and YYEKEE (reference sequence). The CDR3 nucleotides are TGTGCCAGCAGCTTCGCCGGGACTAGCAGGACCGGGGAGCTGTTTTTT. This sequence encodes CASSFAGTSRTGELFF.

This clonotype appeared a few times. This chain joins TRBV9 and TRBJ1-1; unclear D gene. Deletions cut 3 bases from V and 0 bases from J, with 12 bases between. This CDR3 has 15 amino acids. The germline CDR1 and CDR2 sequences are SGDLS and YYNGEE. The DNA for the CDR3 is TGTGCCAGCAGCGCCCGACAAACACTGAACACTGAAGCTTTCTTT. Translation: CASSARQTLNTEAFF. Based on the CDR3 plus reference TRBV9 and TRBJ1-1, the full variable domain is DSGVTQTPKHLITATGQRVTLRCSPRSGDLSVYWYQQSLDQGLQFLIQYYNGEERAKGNILERFSAQQFPDLHSELNLSSLELGDSALYFCASSARQTLNTEAFFGQGTRLTVV.

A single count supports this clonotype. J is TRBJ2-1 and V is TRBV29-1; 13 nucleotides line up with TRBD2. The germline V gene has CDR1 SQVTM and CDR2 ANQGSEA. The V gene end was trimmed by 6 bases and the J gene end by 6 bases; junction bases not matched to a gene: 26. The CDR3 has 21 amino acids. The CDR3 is CSVGQLPGLAGRRAFLNEQFF. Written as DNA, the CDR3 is TGCAGCGTAGGACAGCTTCCGGGACTAGCGGGAAGGAGGGCCTTTCTCAATGAGCAGTTCTTC.